What follows is one T cell receptor beta chain and its context. As yet, its antigen is unknown. Trimming pared 3 bases from V and 6 bases from J, leaving 8 bases between. Germline V CDR1 and CDR2: WSHSY, SAAADI. The CDR3 loop spans 13 amino acids. The sample originates from a study of shared clonotypes between healthy human individuals. Assay: immunoSEQ multiplex PCR; the TCRdb copy retains only in-frame clones and omits some. This table holds about a million clones, approximately 80% found once. General study results and limits: Generally, naive subsets came out with larger estimated richness than memory subsets.

Sequences were obtained from memory CD4+ T cells from PBMCs. The subset is: CD45RA-negative fraction. This receptor was identified in a man aged 18 to 30 in good health. Some clones in this sample may be carry-over from other donors' samples. V and J are TRBV10-2 and TRBJ2-2; D unclear. The CDR3 region has the DNA TGCGCCAGCAGTGAACGAATTGCCGGGGAGCTGTTTTTT. Its protein product is CASSERIAGELFF.